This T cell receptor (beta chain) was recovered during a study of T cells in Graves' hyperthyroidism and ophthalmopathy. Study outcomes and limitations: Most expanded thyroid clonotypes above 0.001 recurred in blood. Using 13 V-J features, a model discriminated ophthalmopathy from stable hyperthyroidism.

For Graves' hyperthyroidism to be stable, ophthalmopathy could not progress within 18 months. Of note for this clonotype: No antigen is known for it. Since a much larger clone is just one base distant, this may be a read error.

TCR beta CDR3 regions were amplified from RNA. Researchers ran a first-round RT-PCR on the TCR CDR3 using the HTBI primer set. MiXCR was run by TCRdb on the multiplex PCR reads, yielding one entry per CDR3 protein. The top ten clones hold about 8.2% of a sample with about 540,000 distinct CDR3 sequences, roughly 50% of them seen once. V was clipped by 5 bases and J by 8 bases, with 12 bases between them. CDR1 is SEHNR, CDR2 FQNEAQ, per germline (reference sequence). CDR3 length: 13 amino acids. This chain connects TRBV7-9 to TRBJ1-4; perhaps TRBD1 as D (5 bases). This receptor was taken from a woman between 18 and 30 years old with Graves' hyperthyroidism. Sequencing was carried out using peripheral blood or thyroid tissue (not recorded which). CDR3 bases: TGTGCCAGCAGCGCCGGGGCGGGAGAAAAACTGTTTTTT. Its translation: CASSAGAGEKLFF.